The clone carrying this T cell receptor (beta chain) was detected many times. What it binds is unknown. This sample is drawn from a study of T cells in Graves' hyperthyroidism and ophthalmopathy. TCR beta CDR3 regions were amplified from RNA transcripts. The HTBI primer set served for first-round RT-PCR of the TCR CDR3. MiXCR, run by TCRdb on the multiplex PCR reads, gives a single entry per CDR3 protein. Of about 350,000 distinct CDR3 sequences listed, around 14% are singletons. V was clipped by 10 bases and J by 5 bases; unmatched bases: 7. Germline lookup yields CDR1 ENHRY and CDR2 SYGVKD. The length of the CDR3 is 12 residues. Study outcomes and limitations: Among thyroid clonotypes expanded above 0.001, most also appeared in blood.

The sequenced sample was blood. V is TRBV10-3 and J is TRBJ2-7; TRBD2 agrees at 8 bases. This clonotype was sampled from a woman younger than 45 with Graves' hyperthyroidism. CDR3 in amino acids: CATVAGPNEQYF. CDR3 bases: TGTGCCACCGTAGCGGGACCCAACGAGCAGTACTTC.